One and the same sample provided the 10 T cell receptor beta chains below, sequenced in a study of T cell changes during pregnancy in multiple sclerosis. Repertoires were generated with immunoSEQ multiplex PCR, while TCRdb's copy carries only in-frame clones and drops some. Of some 41,000 clones listed, 88% were seen once; the top ten hold around 3.9%. The source was CD8+ T cells from peripheral blood mononuclear cells, collected in the first trimester of pregnancy. The source of these receptors is a female donor with multiple sclerosis, enrolled in a pregnancy study.

The chain has TRBV6-1 and TRBJ2-5, with TRBD1 identical over 9 bases. The junction had 6 bases not matched to a gene; V was cut back by 8 bases and J by 2 bases. Germline V CDR1 and CDR2: MNHNS, SASEGT. This CDR3 comprises 14 residues. The CDR3 bases are TGTGCCAGCGCGAGGACAGGGGATCAAGAGACCCAGTACTTC. It is translated as CASARTGDQETQYF.

The CDR3 reads CASSPRGRGALNEQFF. CDR3 DNA: TGTGCCAGCAGCCCAAGGGGTAGGGGCGCGCTTAATGAGCAGTTCTTC. V usage is TRBV7-3 and J usage is TRBJ2-1, with a possible D match to TRBD1 (5 bases). Trimming removed 5 bases from V and 7 bases from J, with 21 bases in between. The germline V gene has CDR1 SGHTA and CDR2 FQGTGA. The CDR3 totals 16 residues.

This chain connects TRBV12-5 to TRBJ1-2; no definite D call. The CDR3 runs to 13 residues. V lost 4 bases and J lost 6, with 12 bases in between. Germline V gene data show CDR1 as LGHNT and CDR2 as FRNRAP. CDR3 region: CASGYPGADGYTF. The CDR3 DNA follows: TGTGCTAGTGGTTATCCGGGTGCGGATGGCTACACCTTC.

About this clone: The germline gene is not matched at one end of the junction; a read error may be the cause. The J gene is TRBJ2-1, the V gene TRBV19, with 8 bases lining up with TRBD2. Germline V lookup: CDR1 LNHDA, CDR2 SQIVND (reference sequence). The length of the CDR3 is 13 residues. The chain's CDR3 is CASSITGGSERIF. CDR3 nucleotides: TGTGCCAGTAGTATAACGGGGGGGTCCGAGAGGATCTTC.

This sequence joins TRBV28 and TRBJ2-7, with 8 bases identical to TRBD1. The CDR3 spans 16 residues. J was trimmed by 3 bases and V by 5 bases; bases with no gene match: 12. Germline assignment: CDR1 MDHEN and CDR2 SYDVKM. CDR3: CASSLPGTGGLYEQYF. DNA of the CDR3: TGTGCCAGCAGTCTCCCCGGCACAGGGGGACTCTACGAGCAGTACTTC.

The gene calls are TRBV2 and TRBJ1-2; TRBD1 aligns across 8 bases. Germline loops: CDR1 SNHLY, CDR2 FYNNEI. Germline trimming cut 6 bases from V and 7 bases from J; bases unmatched to any gene: 10. The CDR3 covers 14 residues. In DNA form, the CDR3 reads TGTGCCAGCAGGGATGACAGGGGAGTCTTTGGCTACACCTTC. This codes for CASRDDRGVFGYTF.

The chain recombines TRBV4-3 with TRBJ2-2, with 8 bases aligning to TRBD1. Germline CDR1 is LGHNA and CDR2 is YSLEER. V lost 0 bases and J lost 3; bases outside the gene matches: 3. This CDR3 is built from 16 residues. Written as DNA, the CDR3 is TGCGCCAGCAGCCAAGATACAGGGGGTTACACCGGGGAGCTGTTTTTT. Translating gives CASSQDTGGYTGELFF.

The chain links TRBV9 to TRBJ2-5; D is possibly TRBD1 (5 bases). The V gene's germline CDR1 is SGDLS and CDR2 YYNGEE. V dropped 2 bases and J dropped 1 base, with 9 bases sitting between them. The CDR3 totals 14 residues. CDR3 in amino acids: CASSVDSSQETQYF. DNA for the CDR3: TGTGCCAGCAGCGTCGACAGTTCCCAAGAGACCCAGTACTTC. Supplemented by reference TRBV9 and TRBJ2-5, the full variable domain reads DSGVTQTPKHLITATGQRVTLRCSPRSGDLSVYWYQQSLDQGLQFLIQYYNGEERAKGNILERFSAQQFPDLHSELNLSSLELGDSALYFCASSVDSSQETQYFGPGTRLLVL.

The chain is built from TRBV19 and TRBJ2-1; D gene unclear. The CDR3 sequence is 13 residues long. Germline V lookup: CDR1 LNHDA, CDR2 SQIVND (reference sequence). The V end lost 6 bases, the J end lost 2 bases, and 8 bases lay between the germline ends. As DNA, the CDR3 is TGTGCCAGTAGGGCCCTGACCTACAATGAGCAGTTCTTC. Protein product: CASRALTYNEQFF.

This chain connects TRBV6-5 to TRBJ2-1; a possible D gene is TRBD2 (7 bases). Germline V CDR1 and CDR2: MNHEY, SVGAGI. This CDR3 has 14 residues. Trimming stripped 2 bases from V and 6 bases from J, with 11 bases between. CDR3 loop: CASSYRGAPNEQFF. DNA of the CDR3: TGTGCCAGCAGTTACCGGGGGGCACCCAATGAGCAGTTCTTC.